This paragraph covers one T cell receptor (beta chain) sequence. Its antigen is as yet unknown. The CDR3 length is 13 residues. Germline CDR1 and CDR2: SGHVS and FQNEAQ. V lost 5 bases and J lost 1, with 8 bases in between. The repertoire was sequenced with immunoSEQ multiplex PCR; TCRdb's copy has only in-frame clones and lacks some. The table includes about 49,000 clones, approximately 83% detected once. Described time point: baseline pretreatment blood. The treatment is: 15 Gy SBRT to primary tumor, nephrectomy 4 weeks later. The data derive from a study of radiation and T cells in renal cell carcinoma. Study-wide results and limits: From baseline, blood top tumor clonotypes peaked at 2 weeks post-radiation.

The TCR sequence derives from a woman between 70 and 85 years old with renal cell carcinoma. V and J are TRBV7-8 and TRBJ2-5, with D perhaps assigned TRBD1 or TRBD2 (5 bases each). The source material was blood, sampled from a patient whose treatment included radiotherapy and nephrectomy. This chain's CDR3 is CASSGGTQETQYF. CDR3 coding DNA: TGTGCCAGCAGCGGGGGAACCCAAGAGACCCAGTACTTC.